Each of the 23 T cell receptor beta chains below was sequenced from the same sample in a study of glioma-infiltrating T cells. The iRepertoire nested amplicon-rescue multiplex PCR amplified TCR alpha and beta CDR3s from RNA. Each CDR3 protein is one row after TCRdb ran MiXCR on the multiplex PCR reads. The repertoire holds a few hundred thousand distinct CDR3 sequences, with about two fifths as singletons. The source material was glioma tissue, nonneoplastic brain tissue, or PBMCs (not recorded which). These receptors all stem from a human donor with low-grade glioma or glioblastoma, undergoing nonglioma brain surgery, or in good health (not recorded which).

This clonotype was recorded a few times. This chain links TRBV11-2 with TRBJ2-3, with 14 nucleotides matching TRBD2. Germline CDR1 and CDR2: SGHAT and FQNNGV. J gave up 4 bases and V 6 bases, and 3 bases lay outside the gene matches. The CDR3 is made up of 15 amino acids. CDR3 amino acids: CASSPTSGRADTQYF. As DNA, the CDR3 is TGTGCCAGCAGTCCGACTAGCGGGAGGGCAGATACGCAGTATTTT.

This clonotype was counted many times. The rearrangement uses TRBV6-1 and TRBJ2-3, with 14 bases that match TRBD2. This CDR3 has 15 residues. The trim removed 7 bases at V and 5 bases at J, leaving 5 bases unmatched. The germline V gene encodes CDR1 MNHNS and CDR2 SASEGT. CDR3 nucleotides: TGTGCCAGCAAGGGACTAGCGGGAGCCGTAGATACGCAGTATTTT. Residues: CASKGLAGAVDTQYF.

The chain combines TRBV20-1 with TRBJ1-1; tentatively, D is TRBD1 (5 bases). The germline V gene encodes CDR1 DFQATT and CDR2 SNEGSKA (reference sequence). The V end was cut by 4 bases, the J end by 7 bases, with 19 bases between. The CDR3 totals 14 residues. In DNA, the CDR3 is TGCAGTGCTACCCCCGGGACCGTTGATGGTGAAGCTTTCTTT. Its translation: CSATPGTVDGEAFF.

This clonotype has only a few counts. CDR3 loop: CSAPEGGPYTEAFF. The CDR3 nucleotides read TGCAGTGCTCCAGAGGGGGGGCCTTACACTGAAGCTTTCTTT. This chain uses TRBV20-1 with TRBJ1-1, with a weak D call TRBD1 (6 bases). Trimming pared 5 bases from V and 3 bases from J, leaving 16 bases between. The germline CDR1 and CDR2 sequences are DFQATT and SNEGSKA (reference sequence). This CDR3 has 14 amino acids.

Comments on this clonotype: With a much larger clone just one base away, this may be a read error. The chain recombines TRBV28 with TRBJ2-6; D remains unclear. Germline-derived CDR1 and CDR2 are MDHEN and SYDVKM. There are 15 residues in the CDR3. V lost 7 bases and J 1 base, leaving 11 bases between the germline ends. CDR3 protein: CASTTNGSGANVLTF. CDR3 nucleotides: TGTGCCAGCACCACTAACGGGTCTGGGGCCAACGTCCTGACTTTC.

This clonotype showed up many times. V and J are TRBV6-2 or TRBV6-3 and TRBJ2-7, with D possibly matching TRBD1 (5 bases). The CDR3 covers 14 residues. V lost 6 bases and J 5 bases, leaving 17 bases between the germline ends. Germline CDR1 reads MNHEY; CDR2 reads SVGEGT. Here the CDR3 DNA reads TGTGCCAGCAGCCCAAGTAAGGGGCTCCACGAGCAGTACTTC. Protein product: CASSPSKGLHEQYF.

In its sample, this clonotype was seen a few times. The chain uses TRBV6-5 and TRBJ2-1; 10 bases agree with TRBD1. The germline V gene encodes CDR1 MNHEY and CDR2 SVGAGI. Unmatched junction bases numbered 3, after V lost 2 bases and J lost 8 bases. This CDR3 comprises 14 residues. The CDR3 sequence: CASSYTTGGDEQFF. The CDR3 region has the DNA TGTGCCAGCAGTTACACGACAGGGGGCGATGAGCAGTTCTTC.

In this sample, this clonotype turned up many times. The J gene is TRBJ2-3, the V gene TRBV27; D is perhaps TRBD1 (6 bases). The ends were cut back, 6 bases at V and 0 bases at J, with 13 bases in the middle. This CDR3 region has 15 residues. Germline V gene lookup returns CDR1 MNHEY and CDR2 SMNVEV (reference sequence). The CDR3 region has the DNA TGTGCCAGCAGCCCAGGGACATCTAGCACAGATACGCAGTATTTT. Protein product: CASSPGTSSTDTQYF.

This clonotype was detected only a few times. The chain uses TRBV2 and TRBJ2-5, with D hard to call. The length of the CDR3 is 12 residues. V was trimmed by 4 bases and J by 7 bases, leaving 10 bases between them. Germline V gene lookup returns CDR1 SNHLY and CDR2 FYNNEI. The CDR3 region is CASSGGFGTQYF. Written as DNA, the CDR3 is TGTGCCAGCAGTGGGGGTTTTGGGACCCAGTACTTC.

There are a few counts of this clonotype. The CDR3 nucleotides are TGTGCCAGCAGCTTCTCACAGGGAACTGAAGCTTTCTTT. Translated: CASSFSQGTEAFF. V gene TRBV7-2 combines with J gene TRBJ1-1; D possibly corresponds to TRBD1 (6 bases). Germline V gene sequence: CDR1 SGHTA, CDR2 FQGNSA. This CDR3 spans 13 amino acids. V lost 3 bases and J lost 5, with 10 bases in between.

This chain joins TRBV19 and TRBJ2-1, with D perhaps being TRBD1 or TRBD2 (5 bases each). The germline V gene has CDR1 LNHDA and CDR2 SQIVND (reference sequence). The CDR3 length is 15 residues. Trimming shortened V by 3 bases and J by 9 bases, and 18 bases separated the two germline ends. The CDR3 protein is CASSIGDGARVEQFF. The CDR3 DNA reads TGTGCCAGTAGTATTGGGGACGGAGCTCGGGTTGAGCAGTTCTTC.

The chain's CDR3 is CASSEASDRGNTEAFF. CDR3 DNA: TGTGCCAGCAGTGAAGCCTCGGACAGGGGCAACACTGAAGCTTTCTTT. V usage is TRBV6-5 and J usage is TRBJ1-1; 9 positions match TRBD1. The germline gives CDR1 MNHEY, CDR2 SVGAGI. V gave up 5 bases and J gave up 2 bases; unmatched junction bases: 9. CDR3 length equals 16 residues.

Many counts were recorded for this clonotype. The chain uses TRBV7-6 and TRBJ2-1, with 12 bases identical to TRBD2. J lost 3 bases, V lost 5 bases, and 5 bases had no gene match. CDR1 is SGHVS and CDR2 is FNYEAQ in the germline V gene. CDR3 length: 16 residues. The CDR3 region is CASSRTSGTLYNEQFF. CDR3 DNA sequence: TGTGCCAGCAGCAGGACTAGCGGGACCCTCTACAATGAGCAGTTCTTC.

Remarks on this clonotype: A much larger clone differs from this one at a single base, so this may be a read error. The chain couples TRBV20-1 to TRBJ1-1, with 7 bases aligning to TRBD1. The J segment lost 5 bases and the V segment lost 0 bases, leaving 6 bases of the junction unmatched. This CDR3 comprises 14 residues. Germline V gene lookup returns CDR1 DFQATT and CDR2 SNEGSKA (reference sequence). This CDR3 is CSAREVTGNTEAFF. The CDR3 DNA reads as TGCAGTGCTAGAGAGGTGACAGGGAATACTGAAGCTTTCTTT.

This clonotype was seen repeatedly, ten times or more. CDR3 bases: TGTGCCAGTTTACAGGGGGGCGAGCAGTACTTC. Its translation: CASLQGGEQYF. V usage is TRBV6-2 or TRBV6-3 and J usage is TRBJ2-7, with 8 bases fitting TRBD1. Trimming took 9 bases from V and 6 from J; bases not matched to a gene: 4. Germline V gives CDR1 MNHEY, CDR2 SVGEGT. The CDR3 has 11 amino acids.

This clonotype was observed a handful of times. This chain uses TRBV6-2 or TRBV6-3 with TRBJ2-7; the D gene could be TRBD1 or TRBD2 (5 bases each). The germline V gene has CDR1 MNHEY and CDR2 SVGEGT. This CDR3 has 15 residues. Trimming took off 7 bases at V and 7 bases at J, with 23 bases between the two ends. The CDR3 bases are TGTGCCAGCACCGACCCTGGGACCTCCCTAGGTGAGCAGTACTTC. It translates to CASTDPGTSLGEQYF.

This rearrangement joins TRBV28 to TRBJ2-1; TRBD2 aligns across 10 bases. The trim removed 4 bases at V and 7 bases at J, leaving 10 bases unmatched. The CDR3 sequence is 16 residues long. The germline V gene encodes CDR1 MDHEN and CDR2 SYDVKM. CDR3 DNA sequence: TGTGCCAGCAGTTCGCGGGCTAGCGGGAGTTTGAATGAGCAGTTCTTC. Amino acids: CASSSRASGSLNEQFF.

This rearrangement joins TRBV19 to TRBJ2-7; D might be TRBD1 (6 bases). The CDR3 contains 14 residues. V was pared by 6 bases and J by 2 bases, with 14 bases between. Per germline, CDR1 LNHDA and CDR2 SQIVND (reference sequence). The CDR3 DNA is TGTGCCAGTAGGGAGACAGGAAACCCCTACGAGCAGTACTTC. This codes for CASRETGNPYEQYF.

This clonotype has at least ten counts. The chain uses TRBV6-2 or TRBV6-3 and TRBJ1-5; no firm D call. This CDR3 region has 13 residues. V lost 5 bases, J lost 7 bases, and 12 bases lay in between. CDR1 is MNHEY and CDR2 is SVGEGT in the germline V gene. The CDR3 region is CASSTSIGQPQHF. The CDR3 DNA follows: TGTGCCAGCAGTACGAGTATAGGACAGCCCCAGCATTTT.

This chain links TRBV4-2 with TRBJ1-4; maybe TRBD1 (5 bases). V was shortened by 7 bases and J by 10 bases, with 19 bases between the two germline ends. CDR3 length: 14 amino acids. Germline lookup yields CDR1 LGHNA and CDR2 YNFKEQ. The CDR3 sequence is CASNQGLLKGKLFF. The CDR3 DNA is TGTGCCAGCAACCAGGGACTGTTGAAAGGAAAACTGTTTTTT.

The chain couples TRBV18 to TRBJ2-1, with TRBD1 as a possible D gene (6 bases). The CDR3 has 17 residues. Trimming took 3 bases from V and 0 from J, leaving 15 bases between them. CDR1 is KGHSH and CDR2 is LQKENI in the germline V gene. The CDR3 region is CASSPLRTDRSYNEQFF. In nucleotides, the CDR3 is TGTGCCAGCTCACCCCTCCGGACAGATCGCTCCTACAATGAGCAGTTCTTC.

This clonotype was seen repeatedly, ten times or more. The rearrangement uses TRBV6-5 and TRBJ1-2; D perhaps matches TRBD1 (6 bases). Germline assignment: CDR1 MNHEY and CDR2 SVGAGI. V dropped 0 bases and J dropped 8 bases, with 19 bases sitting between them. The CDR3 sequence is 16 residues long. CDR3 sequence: CASSYSGPQGKGGYTF. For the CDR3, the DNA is TGTGCCAGCAGTTACTCGGGACCACAGGGAAAAGGCGGCTACACCTTC.

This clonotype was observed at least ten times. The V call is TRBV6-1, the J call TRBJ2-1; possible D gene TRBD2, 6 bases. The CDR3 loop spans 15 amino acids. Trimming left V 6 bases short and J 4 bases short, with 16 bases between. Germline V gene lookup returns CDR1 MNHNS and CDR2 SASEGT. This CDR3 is CASSQEGRRYNEQFF. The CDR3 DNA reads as TGTGCCAGCAGCCAGGAGGGCCGGAGGTACAATGAGCAGTTCTTC.